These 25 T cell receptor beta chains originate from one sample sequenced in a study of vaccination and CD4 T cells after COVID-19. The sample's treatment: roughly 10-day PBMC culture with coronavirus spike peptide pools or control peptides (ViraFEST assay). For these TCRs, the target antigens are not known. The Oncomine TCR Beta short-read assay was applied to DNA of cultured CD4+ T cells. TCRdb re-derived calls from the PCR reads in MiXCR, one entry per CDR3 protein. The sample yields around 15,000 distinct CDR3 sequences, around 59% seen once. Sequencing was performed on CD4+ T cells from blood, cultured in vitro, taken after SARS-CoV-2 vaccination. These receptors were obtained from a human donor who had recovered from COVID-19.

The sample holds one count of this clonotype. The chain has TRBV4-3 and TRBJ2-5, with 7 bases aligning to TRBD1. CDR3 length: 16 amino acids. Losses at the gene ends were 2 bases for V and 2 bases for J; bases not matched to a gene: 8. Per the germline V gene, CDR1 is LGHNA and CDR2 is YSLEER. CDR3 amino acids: CASSQNVGQTQETQYF. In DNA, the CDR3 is TGCGCCAGCAGCCAAAACGTGGGACAGACACAAGAGACCCAGTACTTC.

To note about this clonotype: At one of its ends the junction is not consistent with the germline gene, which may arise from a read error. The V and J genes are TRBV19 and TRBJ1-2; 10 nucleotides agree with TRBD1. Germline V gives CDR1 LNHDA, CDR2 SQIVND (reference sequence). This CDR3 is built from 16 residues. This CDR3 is CASRKSDRGSNNGYTF. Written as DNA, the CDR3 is TGTGCCAGTAGAAAATCGGACAGGGGGTCTAACAATGGCTACACCTTC.

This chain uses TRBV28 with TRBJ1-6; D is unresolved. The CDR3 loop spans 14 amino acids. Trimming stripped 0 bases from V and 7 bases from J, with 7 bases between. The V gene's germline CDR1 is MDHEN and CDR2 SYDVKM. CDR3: CASSLWRENSPLHF. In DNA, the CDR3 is TGTGCCAGCAGTTTATGGCGGGAGAATTCACCCCTCCACTTT. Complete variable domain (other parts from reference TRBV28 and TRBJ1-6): DVKVTQSSRYLVKRTGEKVFLECVQDMDHENMFWYRQDPGLGLRLIYFSYDVKMKEKGDIPEGYSVSREKKERFSLILESASTNQTSMYLCASSLWRENSPLHFGNGTRLTVT.

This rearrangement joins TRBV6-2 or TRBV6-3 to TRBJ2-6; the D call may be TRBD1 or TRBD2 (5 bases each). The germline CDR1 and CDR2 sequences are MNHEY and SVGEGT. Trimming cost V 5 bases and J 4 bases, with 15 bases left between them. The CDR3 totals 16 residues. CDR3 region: CASSEGRPSGANVLTF. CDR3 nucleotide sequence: TGTGCCAGCAGTGAGGGACGGCCCTCCGGGGCCAACGTCCTGACTTTC.

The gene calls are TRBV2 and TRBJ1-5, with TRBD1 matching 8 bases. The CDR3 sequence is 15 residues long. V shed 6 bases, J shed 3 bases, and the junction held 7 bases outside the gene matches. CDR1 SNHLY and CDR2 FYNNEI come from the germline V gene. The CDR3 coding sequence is TGTGCCAGCAGATCCGGGACAGGAGACAATCAGCCCCAGCATTTT. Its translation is CASRSGTGDNQPQHF.

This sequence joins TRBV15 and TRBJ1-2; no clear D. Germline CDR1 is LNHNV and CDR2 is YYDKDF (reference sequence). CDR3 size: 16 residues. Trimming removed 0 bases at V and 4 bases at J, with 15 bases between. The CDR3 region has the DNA TGTGCCACCAGCAGAGATTACGGCGAAGGACCCTATGGCTACACCTTC. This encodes CATSRDYGEGPYGYTF.

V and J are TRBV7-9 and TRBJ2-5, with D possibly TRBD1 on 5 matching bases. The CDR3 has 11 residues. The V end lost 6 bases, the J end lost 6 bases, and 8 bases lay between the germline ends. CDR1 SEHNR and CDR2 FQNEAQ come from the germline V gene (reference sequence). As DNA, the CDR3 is TGTGCCAGCAGGACAGCGCAGACCCAGTACTTC. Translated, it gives CASRTAQTQYF. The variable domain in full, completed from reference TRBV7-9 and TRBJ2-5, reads DTGVSQNPRHKITKRGQNVTFRCDPISEHNRLYWYRQTLGQGPEFLTYFQNEAQLEKSRLLSDRFSAERPKGSFSTLEIQRTEQGDSAMYLCASRTAQTQYFGPGTRLLVL.

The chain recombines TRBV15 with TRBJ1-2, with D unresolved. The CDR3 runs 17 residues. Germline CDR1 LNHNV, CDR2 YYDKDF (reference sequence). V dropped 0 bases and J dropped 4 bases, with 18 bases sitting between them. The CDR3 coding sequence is TGTGCCACCAGCAGAGATTCCGGTGAGGGAGTTCCCTATGGCTACACCTTC. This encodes CATSRDSGEGVPYGYTF. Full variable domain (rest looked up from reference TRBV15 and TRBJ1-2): DAMVIQNPRYQVTQFGKPVTLSCSQTLNHNVMYWYQQKSSQAPKLLFHYYDKDFNNEADTPDNFQSRRPNTSFCFLDIRSPGLGDTAMYLCATSRDSGEGVPYGYTFGSGTRLTVV.

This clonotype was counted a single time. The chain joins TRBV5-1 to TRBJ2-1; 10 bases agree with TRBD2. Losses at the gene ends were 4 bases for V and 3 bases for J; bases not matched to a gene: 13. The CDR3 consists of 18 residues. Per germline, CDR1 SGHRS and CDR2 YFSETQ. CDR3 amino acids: CASSPGYGTSDFYNEQFF. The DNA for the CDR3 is TGCGCCAGCAGCCCAGGGTACGGGACTAGCGACTTCTACAATGAGCAGTTCTTC.

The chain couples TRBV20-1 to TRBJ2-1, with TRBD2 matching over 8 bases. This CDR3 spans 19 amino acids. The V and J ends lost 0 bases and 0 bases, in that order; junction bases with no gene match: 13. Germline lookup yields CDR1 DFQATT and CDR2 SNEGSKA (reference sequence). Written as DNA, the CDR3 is TGCAGTGCTAGAGATGTCCGGGGAGAGCGGGAGCTCTCCTACAATGAGCAGTTCTTC. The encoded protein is CSARDVRGERELSYNEQFF.

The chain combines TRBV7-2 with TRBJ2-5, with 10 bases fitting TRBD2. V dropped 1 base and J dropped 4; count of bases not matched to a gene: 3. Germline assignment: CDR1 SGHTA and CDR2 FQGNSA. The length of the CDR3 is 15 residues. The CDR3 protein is CASSLGAGGGETQYF. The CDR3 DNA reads TGTGCCAGCAGCTTAGGAGCGGGAGGGGGAGAGACCCAGTACTTC. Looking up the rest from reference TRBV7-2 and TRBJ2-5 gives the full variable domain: GAGVSQSPSNKVTEKGKDVELRCDPISGHTALYWYRQSLGQGLEFLIYFQGNSAPDKSGLPSDRFSAERTGGSVSTLTIQRTQQEDSAVYLCASSLGAGGGETQYFGPGTRLLVL.

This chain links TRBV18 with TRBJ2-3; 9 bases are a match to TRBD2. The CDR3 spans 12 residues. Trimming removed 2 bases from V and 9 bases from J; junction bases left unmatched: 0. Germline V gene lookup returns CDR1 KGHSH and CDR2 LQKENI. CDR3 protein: CASSPTSGTQYF. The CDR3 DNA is TGTGCCAGCTCACCAACTAGCGGGACGCAGTATTTT.

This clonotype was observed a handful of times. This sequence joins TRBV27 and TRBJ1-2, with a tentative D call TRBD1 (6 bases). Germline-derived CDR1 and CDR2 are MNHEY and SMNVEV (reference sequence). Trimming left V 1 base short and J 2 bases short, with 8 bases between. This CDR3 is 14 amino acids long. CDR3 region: CASSLLQGNYGYTF. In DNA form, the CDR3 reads TGTGCCAGCAGTTTATTACAGGGAAACTATGGCTACACCTTC.

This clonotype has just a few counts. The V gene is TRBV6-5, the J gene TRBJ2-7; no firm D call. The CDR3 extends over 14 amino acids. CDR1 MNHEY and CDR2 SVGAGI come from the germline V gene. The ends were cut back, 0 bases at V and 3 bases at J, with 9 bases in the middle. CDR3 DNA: TGTGCCAGCAGTTACTCAGCTGAAAGCTACGAGCAGTACTTC. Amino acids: CASSYSAESYEQYF.

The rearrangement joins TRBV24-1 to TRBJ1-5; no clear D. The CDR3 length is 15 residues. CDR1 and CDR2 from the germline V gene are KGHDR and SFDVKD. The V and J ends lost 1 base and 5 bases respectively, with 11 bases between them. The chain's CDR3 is CATSDFSGFDQPQHF. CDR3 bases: TGTGCCACCAGTGATTTTTCTGGGTTTGATCAGCCCCAGCATTTT.

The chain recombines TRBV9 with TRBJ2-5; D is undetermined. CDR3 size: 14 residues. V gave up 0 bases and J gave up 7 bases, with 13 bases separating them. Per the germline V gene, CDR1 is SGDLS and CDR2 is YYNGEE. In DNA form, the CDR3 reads TGTGCCAGCAGCGTAGGTCAAGGCTTGAGGACCCAGTACTTC. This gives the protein CASSVGQGLRTQYF.

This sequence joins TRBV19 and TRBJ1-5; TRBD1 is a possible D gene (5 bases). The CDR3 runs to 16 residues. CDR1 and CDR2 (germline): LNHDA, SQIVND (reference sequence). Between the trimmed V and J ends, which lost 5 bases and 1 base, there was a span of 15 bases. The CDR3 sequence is CASSWSWGRSNQPQHF. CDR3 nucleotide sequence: TGTGCCAGTAGTTGGTCGTGGGGGAGAAGCAATCAGCCCCAGCATTTT.

The CDR3 protein is CSAARGAGGEQFF. Here the CDR3 DNA reads TGCAGTGCCGCGCGGGGGGCTGGGGGTGAGCAGTTCTTC. The chain employs TRBV20-1 and TRBJ2-1; TRBD2 agrees at 8 bases. The V and J ends lost 6 bases and 9 bases, in that order; junction bases with no gene match: 10. The germline gives CDR1 DFQATT, CDR2 SNEGSKA (reference sequence). This CDR3 has 13 amino acids.

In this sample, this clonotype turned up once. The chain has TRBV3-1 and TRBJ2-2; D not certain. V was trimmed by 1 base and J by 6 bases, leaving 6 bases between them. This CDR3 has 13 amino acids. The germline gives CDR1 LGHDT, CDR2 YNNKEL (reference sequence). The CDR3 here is CASSQGAAGELFF. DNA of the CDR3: TGTGCCAGCAGCCAAGGCGCGGCCGGGGAGCTGTTTTTT.

This chain's CDR3 is CSAPSRSGTYYEQYF. For the CDR3, the DNA is TGCAGTGCTCCTTCCAGGAGCGGCACCTACTACGAGCAGTACTTC. The chain couples TRBV20-1 to TRBJ2-7, with D perhaps matching TRBD2 (5 bases). Deletions cut 5 bases from V and 3 bases from J, with 20 bases between. Germline V gene sequence: CDR1 DFQATT, CDR2 SNEGSKA (reference sequence). The CDR3 is 15 amino acids.

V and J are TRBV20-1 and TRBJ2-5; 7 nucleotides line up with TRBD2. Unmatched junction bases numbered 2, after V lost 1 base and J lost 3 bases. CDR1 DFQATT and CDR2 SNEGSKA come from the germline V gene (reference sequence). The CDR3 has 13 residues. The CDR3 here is CSARVAGEETQYF. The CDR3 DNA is TGCAGTGCTAGAGTTGCGGGGGAAGAGACCCAGTACTTC.

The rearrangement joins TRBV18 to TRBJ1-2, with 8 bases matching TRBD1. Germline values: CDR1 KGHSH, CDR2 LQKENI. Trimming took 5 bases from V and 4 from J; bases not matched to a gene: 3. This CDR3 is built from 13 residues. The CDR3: CASSSTGGYGYTF. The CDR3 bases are TGTGCCAGCTCATCAACAGGGGGCTATGGCTACACCTTC.

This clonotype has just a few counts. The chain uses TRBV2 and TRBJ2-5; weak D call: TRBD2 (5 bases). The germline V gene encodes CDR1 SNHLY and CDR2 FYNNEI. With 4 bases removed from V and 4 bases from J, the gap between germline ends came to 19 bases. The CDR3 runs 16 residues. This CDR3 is CASSVRESERAETQYF. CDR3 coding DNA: TGTGCCAGCAGTGTCCGCGAATCCGAGAGGGCAGAGACCCAGTACTTC.

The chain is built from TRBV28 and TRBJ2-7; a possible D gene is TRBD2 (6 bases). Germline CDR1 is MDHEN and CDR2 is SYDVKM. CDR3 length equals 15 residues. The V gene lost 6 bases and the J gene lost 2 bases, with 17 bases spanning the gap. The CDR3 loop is CASRSRLGFAYEQYF. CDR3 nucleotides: TGTGCCAGCAGGTCTAGACTAGGTTTTGCCTACGAGCAGTACTTC.

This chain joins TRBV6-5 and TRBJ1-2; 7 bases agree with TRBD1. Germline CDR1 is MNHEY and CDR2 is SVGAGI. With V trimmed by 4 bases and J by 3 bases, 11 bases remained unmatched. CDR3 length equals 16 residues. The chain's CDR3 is CASSSPRGGYHYGYTF. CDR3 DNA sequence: TGTGCCAGCAGTTCCCCAAGAGGGGGCTATCACTATGGCTACACCTTC.